This T cell receptor beta chain came from a study of T cells after yellow fever vaccination. About the research overall: Fractions of limited cellularity were prepared by means of SMART-Seq v4 Ultra Low Input. Findings of the study overall: Although the secondary response was weaker, it peaked faster, at day 5 versus 15.

They built TCR cDNA with 5'RACE template switching, a step that put in a universal primer site and UMIs. Via MiXCR, TCRdb re-called the 5' RACE reads, giving one row per CDR3 protein. Of about 510,000 distinct CDR3 sequences in the sample, around a fifth were seen once. Remarks on this clonotype: Its antigen is as yet unknown.

The CDR3 contains 15 residues. Trimming left V 2 bases short and J 8 bases short, with 16 bases between. Germline V lookup: CDR1 SGHTA, CDR2 FQGNSA. The sequence came from a man younger than 35 who received the YFV17D yellow fever vaccine. This chain connects TRBV7-2 to TRBJ2-1; the D gene is possibly TRBD2 (5 bases). Sequencing used PBMCs, obtained roughly 20 days after the first yellow fever vaccination. This CDR3 reads CASSLSGGHSDEQFF. The CDR3 DNA follows: TGTGCCAGCAGCTTAAGCGGCGGGCATAGCGATGAGCAGTTCTTC.